Following are 29 T cell receptor beta chains from one sample sequenced in a study of cytomegalovirus exposure and HLA in healthy donors. The study ran its PCR with 60 Vbeta and 13 Jbeta primers. Clones were sequenced by immunoSEQ multiplex PCR, and TCRdb holds only the in-frame ones, with some missing. This repertoire shows about 200,000 clones, approximately 78% found once; its top ten account for about 3.1%. The sequenced material came from PBMCs. The receptors were sampled from a young man in good health and CMV-seronegative.

This clone was observed a handful of times. The rearrangement links TRBV10-3 to TRBJ1-1, with D perhaps TRBD1 (5 bases). V was pared by 2 bases and J by 3 bases, with 7 bases between. CDR1 is ENHRY and CDR2 is SYGVKD in the germline V gene. There are 13 residues in the CDR3. CDR3 in DNA: TGTGCCATCAGTGAGCGACAGTACACTGAAGCTTTCTTT. Protein: CAISERQYTEAFF.

The chain combines TRBV6-1 with TRBJ2-2; TRBD1 might be the D (6 bases). Per germline, CDR1 MNHNS and CDR2 SASEGT. V lost 6 bases, J lost 4 bases, and 15 bases lay in between. The CDR3 contains 15 residues. DNA of the CDR3: TGTGCCAGCAGAGAATTCACAGGGTCCACCGGGGAGCTGTTTTTT. Its translation: CASREFTGSTGELFF.

This sequence joins TRBV7-9 and TRBJ1-2; 9 bases match TRBD1. The germline CDR1 and CDR2 sequences are SEHNR and FQNEAQ (reference sequence). V was pared by 4 bases and J by 4 bases, with 1 base of the junction left unmatched. The CDR3 length is 13 residues. The CDR3 DNA is TGTGCCAGCAGCTACAGGGGGCCCTATGGCTACACCTTC. Translation: CASSYRGPYGYTF.

The V gene is TRBV7-8, the J gene TRBJ2-2; 9 nucleotides line up with TRBD2. CDR1 is SGHVS and CDR2 is FQNEAQ in the germline V gene. The trim removed 3 bases at V and 8 bases at J, leaving 7 bases unmatched. The CDR3 totals 15 residues. CDR3: CASSFGGGALGELFF. The CDR3 DNA is TGTGCCAGCAGCTTTGGCGGGGGGGCCCTAGGGGAGCTGTTTTTT.

The chain combines TRBV5-1 with TRBJ2-1, with 7 bases that match TRBD1. CDR1 and CDR2 (germline): SGHRS, YFSETQ. The CDR3 runs to 12 residues. V gave up 5 bases and J gave up 7 bases; unmatched junction bases: 3. For the CDR3, the DNA is TGCGCCAGCAGATCCAGGGGGAATGAGCAGTTCTTC. This translates into CASRSRGNEQFF. Drawing the rest from reference TRBV5-1 and TRBJ2-1, the complete variable domain is KAGVTQTPRYLIKTRGQQVTLSCSPISGHRSVSWYQQTPGQGLQFLFEYFSETQRNKGNFPGRFSGRQFSNSRSEMNVSTLELGDSALYLCASRSRGNEQFFGPGTRLTVL.

The V gene is TRBV19, the J gene TRBJ1-1, with TRBD1 matching over 7 bases. After removal of 5 bases from V and 5 bases from J, the junction contained 20 bases not matched to a gene. The CDR3 extends over 18 amino acids. Germline V lookup: CDR1 LNHDA, CDR2 SQIVND (reference sequence). The CDR3, as DNA: TGTGCCAGTAGTGGTACGCGGACAGGAAGGTATAGTGTAACTGAAGCTTTCTTT. Amino acids: CASSGTRTGRYSVTEAFF.

J is TRBJ2-7 and V is TRBV11-2, with 8 bases aligning to TRBD1. The CDR3 length is 13 residues. Germline V gives CDR1 SGHAT, CDR2 FQNNGV. V gave up 5 bases and J gave up 3 bases; unmatched junction bases: 3. CDR3 protein: CASSRTGSYEQYF. CDR3 DNA: TGTGCCAGCAGCCGGACAGGGAGCTACGAGCAGTACTTC.

This chain links TRBV30 with TRBJ2-5; 14 bases line up with TRBD2. The CDR3 spans 19 residues. V was clipped by 4 bases and J by 7 bases; unmatched bases: 20. Per germline, CDR1 GTSNPN and CDR2 SVGIG (reference sequence). CDR3 nucleotides: TGTGCCTGGACTCATCAAACCCTGGGACTAGCGGGGGATCCTGGGACCCAGTACTTC. It translates to CAWTHQTLGLAGDPGTQYF.

The chain couples TRBV7-9 to TRBJ1-1, with 9 bases aligning to TRBD1. The CDR3 sequence is 13 residues long. V gave up 1 base and J gave up 6 bases; unmatched junction bases: 0. Germline V CDR1 and CDR2: SEHNR, FQNEAQ (reference sequence). CDR3 protein: CASSLGDRAEAFF. DNA for the CDR3: TGTGCCAGCAGCTTAGGGGACAGGGCTGAAGCTTTCTTT.

The chain carries TRBV7-9 and TRBJ1-5; the match to TRBD1 covers 11 bases. The CDR3 has 15 residues. CDR1 and CDR2 (germline): SEHNR, FQNEAQ (reference sequence). V shed 5 bases, J shed 7 bases, and the junction held 7 bases outside the gene matches. The CDR3 loop is CASSLDRGLGQPQHF. As DNA, the CDR3 is TGTGCCAGCAGCCTGGACAGGGGGCTCGGGCAGCCCCAGCATTTT.

For this clone: The same CDR3 arises from other DNA sequences in this sample as well. The chain joins TRBV9 to TRBJ1-2, with 8 bases aligning to TRBD1. CDR3 size: 12 residues. Germline lookup yields CDR1 SGDLS and CDR2 YYNGEE. Losses at the gene ends were 2 bases for V and 8 bases for J; bases not matched to a gene: 2. CDR3 sequence: CASSVGTGGYTF. CDR3 in DNA: TGTGCCAGCAGCGTTGGGACAGGCGGCTACACCTTC. Together with reference TRBV9 and TRBJ1-2, the CDR3 gives the full variable domain: DSGVTQTPKHLITATGQRVTLRCSPRSGDLSVYWYQQSLDQGLQFLIQYYNGEERAKGNILERFSAQQFPDLHSELNLSSLELGDSALYFCASSVGTGGYTFGSGTRLTVV.

The chain is built from TRBV6-5 and TRBJ1-6, with TRBD1 as a possible D gene (5 bases). The CDR3 runs 16 residues. In germline, CDR1 is MNHEY, CDR2 SVGAGI. Deletions cut 0 bases from V and 5 bases from J, with 11 bases between. The CDR3, as DNA: TGTGCCAGCAGTTACTCGCTAGTGACAGATAATTCACCCCTCCACTTT. It codes for CASSYSLVTDNSPLHF.

The V call is TRBV5-4, the J call TRBJ2-5; D is possibly TRBD1 (5 bases). This CDR3 spans 14 amino acids. The germline V gene has CDR1 SGHNT and CDR2 YYREEE (reference sequence). V was clipped by 4 bases and J by 3 bases, with 13 bases between them. The CDR3 DNA reads TGTGCCAGCAGCCCCGGACAAATGAAAGAGACCCAGTACTTC. Protein product: CASSPGQMKETQYF.

This clone was detected only once. At one of its ends the junction is not consistent with the germline gene, which may arise from a read error. The chain joins TRBV28 to TRBJ1-2, with D possibly TRBD1 on 6 matching bases. There are 10 residues in the CDR3. CDR1 is MDHEN, CDR2 SYDVKM, per germline. The CDR3 DNA follows: TGTGCCAGCTCGGCCAACAGGGCCGTTTTC. The encoded protein is CASSANRAVF.

DNA of the CDR3: TGTGCCAGCAGCCAAGACTATGCGGGACTAGCAGCTTTCTCTGGGGCCAACGTCCTGACTTTC. It translates to CASSQDYAGLAAFSGANVLTF. The V call is TRBV14, the J call TRBJ2-6, with TRBD2 identical over 9 bases. The CDR3 contains 21 residues. V lost 0 bases, J lost 0 bases, and 12 bases stayed unmatched. Germline-derived CDR1 and CDR2 are SGHDN and FVKESK.

The chain uses TRBV7-2 and TRBJ2-5, with 9 positions matching TRBD2. The CDR3 consists of 16 residues. After removal of 1 base from V and 7 bases from J, the junction contained 10 bases not matched to a gene. Germline CDR1 and CDR2: SGHTA and FQGNSA. The CDR3 DNA is TGTGCCAGCAGCTTAGAGAGGGCGGGGGGGCTAGGGACCCAGTACTTC. This encodes CASSLERAGGLGTQYF.

This chain joins TRBV5-6 and TRBJ2-5; 12 nucleotides align to TRBD2. J lost 2 bases, V lost 3 bases, and 2 bases had no gene match. The CDR3 consists of 15 residues. Germline V gene lookup returns CDR1 SGHDT and CDR2 YYEEEE. The CDR3 loop is CASSSGLAGQETQYF. CDR3 nucleotides: TGTGCCAGCAGCTCTGGACTAGCGGGGCAAGAGACCCAGTACTTC.

The J gene is TRBJ2-7, the V gene TRBV9, with a tentative D call TRBD1 (5 bases). Germline loops: CDR1 SGDLS, CDR2 YYNGEE. The CDR3 spans 16 residues. V lost 1 base and J 2 bases, leaving 16 bases between the germline ends. This CDR3 reads CASSVLDNIRPYEQYF. The CDR3 DNA follows: TGTGCCAGCAGCGTACTGGACAATATTCGGCCCTACGAGCAGTACTTC.

The chain links TRBV5-6 to TRBJ2-1, with 10 bases aligning to TRBD1. CDR1 SGHDT and CDR2 YYEEEE come from the germline V gene. The CDR3 is made up of 16 amino acids. After removal of 1 base from V and 7 bases from J, the junction contained 8 bases not matched to a gene. In nucleotides, the CDR3 is TGTGCCAGCAGCTTGTTGCGGGACAGGGGTACAAATGAGCAGTTCTTC. Amino acids: CASSLLRDRGTNEQFF.

V is TRBV7-3 and J is TRBJ1-2, with a tentative D call TRBD1 (6 bases). Per the germline V gene, CDR1 is SGHTA and CDR2 is FQGTGA. V shed 0 bases and J shed 8 bases, with 19 bases lying between them. The CDR3 runs to 16 residues. CDR3 sequence (DNA): TGTGCCAGCAGCTTAACCGGGGGGGCGGCTATCGCGGGCTACACCTTC. Translated, it gives CASSLTGGAAIAGYTF. Filled out from reference TRBV7-3 and TRBJ1-2, the complete variable domain reads GAGVSQTPSNKVTEKGKYVELRCDPISGHTALYWYRQSLGQGPEFLIYFQGTGAADDSGLPNDRFFAVRPEGSVSTLKIQRTERGDSAVYLCASSLTGGAAIAGYTFGSGTRLTVV.

About this clone: Other DNA variants within this sample encode the same CDR3. The chain is built from TRBV9 and TRBJ1-5, with D uncertain. V shed 0 bases and J shed 4 bases, with 5 bases lying between them. This CDR3 region has 13 residues. Germline CDR1 is SGDLS and CDR2 is YYNGEE. CDR3 bases: TGTGCCAGCAGCGTAGACGGTAATCAGCCCCAGCATTTT. The encoded protein is CASSVDGNQPQHF.

This chain connects TRBV6-1 to TRBJ2-4, with D perhaps matching TRBD1 (7 bases). Germline loops: CDR1 MNHNS, CDR2 SASEGT. V lost 6 bases, J lost 1 base, and 10 bases lay in between. This CDR3 spans 14 amino acids. The CDR3 DNA reads TGTGCCAGCAGACCAGGGGGGGCCAAAAACATTCAGTACTTC. Amino acid sequence: CASRPGGAKNIQYF.

This clone came up a few times. The V gene is TRBV18, the J gene TRBJ2-2; possibly TRBD1 for D (6 bases). V lost 4 bases and J lost 0, with 18 bases in between. Germline V gene data show CDR1 as KGHSH and CDR2 as LQKENI. The CDR3 has 18 residues. The CDR3 sequence: CASSRLQGGSTNTGELFF. The CDR3 DNA reads as TGTGCCAGCTCACGACTACAGGGTGGGTCTACGAACACCGGGGAGCTGTTTTTT.

This clone was picked up a small number of times. This chain joins TRBV2 and TRBJ1-1; D is uncertain. This CDR3 region has 14 residues. With 0 bases removed from V and 8 bases from J, the gap between germline ends came to 13 bases. The germline V gene has CDR1 SNHLY and CDR2 FYNNEI. The CDR3 spells CASSEAAWAIEAFF. The CDR3 bases are TGTGCCAGCAGTGAAGCGGCCTGGGCCATCGAAGCTTTCTTT.

The CDR3 protein is CASSLGQGRDEQYF. CDR3 in DNA: TGTGCCAGCAGCTTGGGACAGGGGAGGGACGAGCAGTACTTC. The chain carries TRBV5-4 and TRBJ2-7; possibly TRBD1 for D (8 bases). CDR1 and CDR2 (germline): SGHNT, YYREEE (reference sequence). The CDR3 extends over 14 amino acids. Trimming left V 0 bases short and J 5 bases short, with 12 bases between.

The V and J genes are TRBV5-1 and TRBJ1-2; D may be TRBD1 (5 bases). The CDR3 contains 13 residues. The germline CDR1 and CDR2 sequences are SGHRS and YFSETQ. The germline V and J ends were trimmed by 2 bases and 8 bases, with 13 bases remaining between them. The CDR3 nucleotides read TGCGCCAGCAGCTTTGGGGGGGTTCGCGGCTACACCTTC. It codes for CASSFGGVRGYTF. Filled out from reference TRBV5-1 and TRBJ1-2, the complete variable domain reads KAGVTQTPRYLIKTRGQQVTLSCSPISGHRSVSWYQQTPGQGLQFLFEYFSETQRNKGNFPGRFSGRQFSNSRSEMNVSTLELGDSALYLCASSFGGVRGYTFGSGTRLTVV.

V usage is TRBV2 and J usage is TRBJ1-5; D is uncertain. V was clipped by 4 bases and J by 2 bases, with 6 bases between them. From germline, CDR1 is SNHLY and CDR2 FYNNEI. This CDR3 has 13 residues. Written as DNA, the CDR3 is TGTGCCAGCAGTGCGCGGGGCAATCAGCCCCAGCATTTT. Protein product: CASSARGNQPQHF.

Comment on this clone: This same CDR3 is encoded by further DNA sequences in the sample. The chain has TRBV2 and TRBJ2-7; 10 nucleotides match TRBD1. Germline V gene sequence: CDR1 SNHLY, CDR2 FYNNEI. The CDR3 is 14 residues long. The trim removed 5 bases at V and 2 bases at J, leaving 3 bases unmatched. The CDR3 spells CASSLTGGPYEQYF. CDR3 nucleotide sequence: TGTGCCAGCAGTTTGACAGGGGGCCCCTACGAGCAGTACTTC.

In its sample, this clone was seen a few times. The gene calls are TRBV11-1 and TRBJ1-1, with a weak D call TRBD1 (5 bases). Germline-derived CDR1 and CDR2 are SGHAT and FQDESV (reference sequence). V was pared by 4 bases and J by 0 bases, with 15 bases between. This CDR3 region has 16 residues. The CDR3 region is CASSSGQGSMNTEAFF. The CDR3 nucleotides are TGTGCCAGCAGCTCTGGGCAGGGTAGTATGAACACTGAAGCTTTCTTT.